The 5 T cell receptor beta chains in this list originate from one sample, sequenced in a study of shared clonotypes between healthy human individuals. CD45RO-negative cells were positively selected for CCR7, leaving out terminally differentiated effector memory CD45RA+ cells. Measured with immunoSEQ multiplex PCR; TCRdb has only the in-frame clones, and not every one. The table lists millions of clones, roughly 95% of them singletons. Sequenced material: naive CD8+ T cells sorted from blood. The receptors were sampled from a young man in good health.

The V and J genes are TRBV13 and TRBJ1-1; D unclear. Trimming shortened V by 5 bases and J by 4 bases, and 11 bases separated the two germline ends. Germline CDR1 and CDR2: PRHDT and FYEKMQ (reference sequence). The CDR3 consists of 13 residues. The CDR3 spells CASSPQVITEAFF. The CDR3 DNA reads as TGTGCCAGCAGCCCACAAGTGATCACTGAAGCTTTCTTT.

V usage is TRBV11-2 and J usage is TRBJ2-7, with D unclear. This CDR3 has 16 residues. Germline V gives CDR1 SGHAT, CDR2 FQNNGV. V shed 5 bases and J shed 1 base, with 18 bases lying between them. The CDR3 here is CASSPYTGPSSYEQYF. The CDR3 DNA reads as TGTGCCAGCAGCCCTTACACCGGGCCGTCTTCCTACGAGCAGTACTTC.

About this clone: Within the sample, other DNA sequences also encode this same CDR3. The chain joins TRBV27 to TRBJ2-7; no clear D gene. Per the germline V gene, CDR1 is MNHEY and CDR2 is SMNVEV (reference sequence). This CDR3 has 13 amino acids. Trimming took off 5 bases at V and 5 bases at J, with 13 bases between the two ends. The CDR3 DNA is TGTGCCAGCAGTCCAAGTCGGGTACACGAGCAGTACTTC. It codes for CASSPSRVHEQYF.

The gene calls are TRBV10-1 and TRBJ2-3, with 9 bases fitting TRBD1. In germline, CDR1 is WNHNN, CDR2 SYGVQD (reference sequence). The CDR3 covers 17 residues. The V segment lost 1 base and the J segment 2 bases; nucleotides outside the gene matches: 7. CDR3 nucleotides: TGCGCCAGCAGTGAGTTCCCGGGACAGGGACTCACAGATACGCAGTATTTT. It specifies CASSEFPGQGLTDTQYF.

Only a few counts were recorded for this clone. The chain has TRBV28 and TRBJ1-1; D perhaps matches TRBD1 (6 bases). V dropped 3 bases and J dropped 1 base, with 9 bases sitting between them. The CDR3 runs to 14 residues. From germline, CDR1 is MDHEN and CDR2 SYDVKM. CDR3 sequence: CASSFVGGNTEAFF. Here the CDR3 DNA reads TGTGCCAGCAGTTTTGTAGGGGGGAACACTGAAGCTTTCTTT. Variable domain in full (rest from reference TRBV28 and TRBJ1-1): DVKVTQSSRYLVKRTGEKVFLECVQDMDHENMFWYRQDPGLGLRLIYFSYDVKMKEKGDIPEGYSVSREKKERFSLILESASTNQTSMYLCASSFVGGNTEAFFGQGTRLTVV.